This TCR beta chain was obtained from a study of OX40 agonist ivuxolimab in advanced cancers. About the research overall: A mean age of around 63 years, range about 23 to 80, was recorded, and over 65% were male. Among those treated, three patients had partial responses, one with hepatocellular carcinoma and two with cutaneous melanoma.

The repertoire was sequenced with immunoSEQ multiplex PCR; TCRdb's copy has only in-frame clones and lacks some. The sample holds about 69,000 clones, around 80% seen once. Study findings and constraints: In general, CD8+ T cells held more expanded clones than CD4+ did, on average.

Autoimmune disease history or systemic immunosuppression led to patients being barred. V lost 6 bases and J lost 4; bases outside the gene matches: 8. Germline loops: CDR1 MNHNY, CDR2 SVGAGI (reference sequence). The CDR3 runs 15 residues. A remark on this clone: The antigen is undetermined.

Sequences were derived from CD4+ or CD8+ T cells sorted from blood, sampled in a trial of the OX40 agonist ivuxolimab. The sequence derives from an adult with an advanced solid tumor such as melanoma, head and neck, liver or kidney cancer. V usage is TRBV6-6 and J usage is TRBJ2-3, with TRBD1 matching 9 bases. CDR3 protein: CASRLDRGSADTQYF. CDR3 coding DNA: TGTGCCAGCAGACTAGACAGGGGGAGCGCAGATACGCAGTATTTT.